These T cell receptor beta chains were read from a single sample in a study of cytomegalovirus exposure and HLA in healthy donors. This table comes from immunoSEQ multiplex PCR, and its TCRdb copy is limited to in-frame clones, with some not included. This sample has 45,000 to 55,000 clones, with 45% to 70% found just once. Sequencing was performed on PBMCs. These receptors were collected from a human donor in good health. The conserved cysteine and the conserved F or W are not part of the CDR3 here. Each record gives: J gene, V gene, CDR3 protein.

>TRBJ2-1|TRBV29-1
SVDPQGYNEQF
>TRBJ2-7|TRBV27
ASSPQQWASYEQY
>TRBJ2-7|TRBV6-5
ASARGQGAYEQY
>TRBJ2-5|TRBV5-1
ASSLQGLVETQY
>TRBJ1-1|TRBV9
ASSVNGQPNTEAF
>TRBJ2-4|TRBV7-2
ASSSLSGGEDIQY
>TRBJ2-2|TRBV21-1
ASSKGLDRDRGITGELF
>TRBJ1-1|TRBV19
ASSAPTGGALMNTEAF
>TRBJ1-6|TRBV2
ASRSRTDHSPLH
>TRBJ1-6|TRBV7-2
ASSLWDRSYNSPLH
>TRBJ1-3|TRBV6-6
ASSEGGRPNTIY
>TRBJ2-5|TRBV5-4
ASSPGGAHPGETQY
>TRBJ1-2|TRBV19
ATTIGGYGYGYT
>TRBJ1-1|TRBV5-1
ASSLDGRNTEAF
>TRBJ1-1|TRBV6-5
ASSYSRGLGTEAF
>TRBJ1-1|TRBV5-1
ASSPGQGGTEAF
>TRBJ1-5|TRBV19
ASTYTRRQADQPQH
>TRBJ2-7|TRBV4-1
ASSHLEEGGEYEQY
>TRBJ1-4|TRBV10-3
AISQGADEKLF
>TRBJ1-2|TRBV5-4
ASSFKGDYGYP
>TRBJ1-2|TRBV30
AWQRARDYGYT
>TRBJ2-1|TRBV7-2
ASSLDRRLPYNEQF
>TRBJ2-7|TRBV6-6
ASSSQGTATYEQY
>TRBJ1-2|TRBV6-5
ASSTPTSGYT
>TRBJ2-1|TRBV11-1
ASRRTSGGSNEQF
>TRBJ1-6|TRBV30
AWTAGGGTSNSPLH
>TRBJ2-7|TRBV6-5
ASSAGQGASYEQY
>TRBJ2-7|TRBV5-4
ASSLGHDARYEQY
>TRBJ1-1|TRBV30
AWSRGVNTEAF
>TRBJ1-2|TRBV4-1
ASSRLQTGGGDYGYT
>TRBJ1-1|TRBV5-4
ASSLPSLGAHTEAF
>TRBJ1-2|TRBV30
AWSVLSNYGYP
>TRBJ2-1|TRBV2
ASSPDSSSYNEQF
>TRBJ2-3|TRBV4-3
ASSHTGTGSTDTQY
>TRBJ1-1|TRBV9
ASSDRLGGTEAF
>TRBJ1-1|TRBV6-5
ASSNRGSMNTEAF
>TRBJ2-4|TRBV23-1
ASPAHAADKNIQY
>TRBJ1-4|TRBV9
ASSPTVINEKLF
>TRBJ2-7|TRBV6-5
ASGPGSGGTYEQY
>TRBJ1-1|TRBV11-2
ASSLVTTGGAF
>TRBJ1-4|TRBV5-1
ASSLGRQSTNEKLF
>TRBJ2-3|TRBV6-5
ASSFRGASTDTQY
>TRBJ2-7|TRBV9
ASSVTGSYEQY
>TRBJ1-2|TRBV7-2
ASSSGGIYGYT
>TRBJ2-3|TRBV2
ASSRRLAGDFTDTQY
>TRBJ2-2|TRBV14
ASSAGTSGSGELF
>TRBJ1-1|TRBV7-9
ASSFDRGPYTEAF
>TRBJ2-7|TRBV2
ASSKEMSIVYEQY
>TRBJ2-5|TRBV7-2
ASSPGQGGETQY
>TRBJ1-5|TRBV2
ASSGQGYSNQPQH
>TRBJ1-3|TRBV15
ATSRVAGQGAGNTIY